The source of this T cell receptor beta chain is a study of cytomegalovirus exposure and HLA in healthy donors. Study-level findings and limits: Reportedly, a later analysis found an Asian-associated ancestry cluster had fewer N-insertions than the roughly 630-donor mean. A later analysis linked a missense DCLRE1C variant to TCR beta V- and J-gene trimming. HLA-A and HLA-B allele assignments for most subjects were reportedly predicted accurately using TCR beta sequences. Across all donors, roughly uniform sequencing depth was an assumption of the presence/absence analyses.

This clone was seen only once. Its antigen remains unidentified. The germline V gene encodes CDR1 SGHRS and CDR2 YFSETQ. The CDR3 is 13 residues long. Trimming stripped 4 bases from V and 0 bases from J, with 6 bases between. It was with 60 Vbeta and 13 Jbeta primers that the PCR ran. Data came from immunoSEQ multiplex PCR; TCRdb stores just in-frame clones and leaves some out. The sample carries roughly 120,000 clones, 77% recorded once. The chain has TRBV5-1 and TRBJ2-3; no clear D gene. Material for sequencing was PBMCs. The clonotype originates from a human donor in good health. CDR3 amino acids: CASSARSTDTQYF. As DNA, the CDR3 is TGCGCCAGCAGCGCGAGAAGCACAGATACGCAGTATTTT.